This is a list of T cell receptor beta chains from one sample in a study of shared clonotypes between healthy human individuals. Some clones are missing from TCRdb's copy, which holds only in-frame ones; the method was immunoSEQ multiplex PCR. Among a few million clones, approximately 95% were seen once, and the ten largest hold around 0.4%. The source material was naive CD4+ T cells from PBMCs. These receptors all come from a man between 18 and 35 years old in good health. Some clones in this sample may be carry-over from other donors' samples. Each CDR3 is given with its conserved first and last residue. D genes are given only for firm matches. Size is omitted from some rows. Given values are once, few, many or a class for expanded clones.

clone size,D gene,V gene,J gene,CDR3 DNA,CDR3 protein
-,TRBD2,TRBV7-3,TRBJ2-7,TGTGCCAGCAGCTCCCCAGCCGGGACTACTTACGTGCAGTACTTC,CASSSPAGTTYVQYF
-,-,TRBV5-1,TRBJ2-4,TGCGCCAGCAGTTCGGTCGGACTAAAAAACATTCAGTACTTC,CASSSVGLKNIQYF
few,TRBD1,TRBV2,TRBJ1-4,TGTGCCAGCAGACAGGGGAGGGGTAATGAAAAACTGTTTTTT,CASRQGRGNEKLFF
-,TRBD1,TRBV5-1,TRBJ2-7,TGCGCCAGCAGCTTGGCGCAGGGGGTGTACGAGCAGTACTTC,CASSLAQGVYEQYF
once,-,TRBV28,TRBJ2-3,TGTGCCAGCTCAGTTCAAGGGGGGACAGATACGCAGTATTTT,CASSVQGGTDTQYF
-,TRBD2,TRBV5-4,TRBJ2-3,TGTGCCAGCAGCCAAGGGACTAGCGGCACAGATACGCAGTATTTT,CASSQGTSGTDTQYF
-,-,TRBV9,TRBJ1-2,TGTGCCAGCAGCCGCGAGGGTGGCTACACCTTC,CASSREGGYTF
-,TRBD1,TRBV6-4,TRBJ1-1,TGTGCCAGCAGCGCAGGGGGCCCCACTGAAGCTTTCTTT,CASSAGGPTEAFF
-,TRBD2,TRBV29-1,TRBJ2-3,TGCAGCGGGGAGACTAGCGGGAGCACAGATACGCAGTATTTT,CSGETSGSTDTQYF
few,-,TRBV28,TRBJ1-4,TGTGCCAGCAGCATTAATGAAAAACTGTTTTTT,CASSINEKLFF
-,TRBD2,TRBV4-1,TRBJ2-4,TGCGCCAGCAGCCAATTTGGACTAGCGGAAAACATTCAGTACTTC,CASSQFGLAENIQYF
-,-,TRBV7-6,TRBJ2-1,TGTGCCAGCAGCTTATTTAGCAGGGGGGCCCACAATGAGCAGTTCTTC,CASSLFSRGAHNEQFF
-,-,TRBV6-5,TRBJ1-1,TGTGCCAGCAGAAGACAGCTCCTAGGCACTGAAGCTTTCTTT,CASRRQLLGTEAFF
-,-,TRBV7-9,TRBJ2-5,TGTGCCAGCACCCTTGACGGGCGAGAGACCCAGTACTTC,CASTLDGRETQYF
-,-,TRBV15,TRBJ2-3,TGTGCCACCAGCAGTCCTAGATCAGATACGCAGTATTTT,CATSSPRSDTQYF
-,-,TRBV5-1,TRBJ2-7,TGCGCCAGCAGCTTGGAGGACAGCAGCTCCTACGAGCAGTACTTC,CASSLEDSSSYEQYF
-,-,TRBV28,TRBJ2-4,TGTGCCAGCAGTTGGGGGACTGCGCAGGACATTCAGTACTTC,CASSWGTAQDIQYF
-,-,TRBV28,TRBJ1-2,TGTGCCAGCAGTTTGTCCGGGCAACTACTATATGGCTACACCTTC,CASSLSGQLLYGYTF
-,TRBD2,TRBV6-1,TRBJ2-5,TGTGCCAGCAGGACTAGCGGGAGTGAGACCCAGTACTTC,CASRTSGSETQYF
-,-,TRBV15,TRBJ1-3,TGTGCCACCAGCAGCGGTTCCCATCTAGTAGGCTCTGGAAACACCATATATTTT,CATSSGSHLVGSGNTIYF
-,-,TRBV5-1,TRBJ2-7,TGCGCCAGCAGCTTGGCCGGCGGTCTAACCTACGAGCAGTACTTC,CASSLAGGLTYEQYF
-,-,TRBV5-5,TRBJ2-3,TGTGCCAGCAGCTTGCCGTACACAACTAGCACAGATACGCAGTATTTT,CASSLPYTTSTDTQYF
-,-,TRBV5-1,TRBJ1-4,TGCGCCAGCAGCTTGGTGGGGGCCCTAGGAGAAAAACTGTTTTTT,CASSLVGALGEKLFF
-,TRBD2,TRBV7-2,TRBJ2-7,TGTGCCAGCAGCTTAGGCGCCGGGACTAGCGTCTACGAGCAGTACTTC,CASSLGAGTSVYEQYF
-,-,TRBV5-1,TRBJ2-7,TGCGCCAGCAGCTTTAAAAACTGGAGCTGGCGGGACGAATACGAGCAGTACTTC,CASSFKNWSWRDEYEQYF
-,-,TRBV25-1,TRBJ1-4,TGTGCCAGCAGTGATCACTCAGGGTTTGAAAAACTGTTTTTT,CASSDHSGFEKLFF
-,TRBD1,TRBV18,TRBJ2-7,TGTGCCAGCTCACCTCTACAGGGGGCCCAATACGAGCAGTACTTC,CASSPLQGAQYEQYF
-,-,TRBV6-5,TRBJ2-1,TGTGCCAGCAGCCGGGAGTTTGTGGATGAGCAGTTCTTC,CASSREFVDEQFF
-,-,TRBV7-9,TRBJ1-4,TGTGCCAGCAGTGTCAACGGGGCTCAGAATGAAAAACTGTTTTTT,CASSVNGAQNEKLFF
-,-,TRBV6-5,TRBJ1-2,TGTGCCAGCAGTTACTCGCTATTAGCTAACTATGGCTACACCTTC,CASSYSLLANYGYTF
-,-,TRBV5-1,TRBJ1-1,TGCGCCAGCAGCTTGGTAAGGGGGGGCTCGGACACTGAAGCTTTCTTT,CASSLVRGGSDTEAFF
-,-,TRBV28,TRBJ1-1,TGTGCCACACAACCCCAGGCGACTAACACTGAAGCTTTCTTT,CATQPQATNTEAFF
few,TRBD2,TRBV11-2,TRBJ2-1,TGTGCCAGCAGCTTAGACCCTACCGGGACTAGCCTCAATGAGCAGTTCTTC,CASSLDPTGTSLNEQFF
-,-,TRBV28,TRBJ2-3,TGTGCCAGCAGTTTTTCAAGGGGCACAGATACGCAGTATTTT,CASSFSRGTDTQYF
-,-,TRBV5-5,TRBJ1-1,TGTGCCAGCAGCTTGGGGAGGCTTTACACTGAAGCTTTCTTT,CASSLGRLYTEAFF
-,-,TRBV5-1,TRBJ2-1,TGCGCCAGCAATCTAGGGGGGTCCTACAATGAGCAGTTCTTC,CASNLGGSYNEQFF
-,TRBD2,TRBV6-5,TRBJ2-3,TGTGCCAGCAGTTACGCTAGCGGTAGCACAGATACGCAGTATTTT,CASSYASGSTDTQYF
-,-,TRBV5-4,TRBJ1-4,TGTGCCAGCAGCGCAAGAAGGGGTGTGGCTAATGAAAAACTGTTTTTT,CASSARRGVANEKLFF
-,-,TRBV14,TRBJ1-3,TGTGCCAGCAGCCCTCTTGAAAACACCATATATTTT,CASSPLENTIYF
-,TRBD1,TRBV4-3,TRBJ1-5,TGCGCCAGCAGGTCGCGGGACAGCTCTATAGGTAGCAATCAGCCCCAGCATTTT,CASRSRDSSIGSNQPQHF
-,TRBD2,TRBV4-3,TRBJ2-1,TGCGCCAGCAGCAGTGCGGGAGGGCGGTACAATGAGCAGTTCTTC,CASSSAGGRYNEQFF
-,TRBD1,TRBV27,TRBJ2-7,TGTGCCAGCAGTTTTCAACCGGGACAGGGGCACAACGAGCAGTACTTC,CASSFQPGQGHNEQYF
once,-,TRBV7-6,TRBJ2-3,TGTGCCAGCAGCCTCATAACAGATACGCAGTATTTT,CASSLITDTQYF
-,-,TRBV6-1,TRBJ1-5,TGTGCCAGCTCTCGTGGGGATAGCAATCAGCCCCAGCATTTT,CASSRGDSNQPQHF
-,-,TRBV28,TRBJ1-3,TGTGCCAGCAGTTTCTACTCTGGAAACACCATATATTTT,CASSFYSGNTIYF
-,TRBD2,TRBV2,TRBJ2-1,TGTGCCAGCGGGCGGGAGTATATAGGGGCTGAGCAGTTCTTC,CASGREYIGAEQFF
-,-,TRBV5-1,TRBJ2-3,TGCGCCAGCAGCAGGGGGACGGCGGACCCCACAGATACGCAGTATTTT,CASSRGTADPTDTQYF
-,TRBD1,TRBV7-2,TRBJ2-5,TGTGCCAGCAGCACAGGGGTTCAAGAGACCCAGTACTTC,CASSTGVQETQYF
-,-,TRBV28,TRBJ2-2,TGTGCCAGCCACAACCCCGGGACCCCAGGCACCGGGGAGCTGTTTTTT,CASHNPGTPGTGELFF
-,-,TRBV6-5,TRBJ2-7,TGTGCCAGCAGGCTCCCCGGGGCTCCTCGGGGCGAGCAGTACTTC,CASRLPGAPRGEQYF
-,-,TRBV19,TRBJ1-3,TGTGCCAGTAGTATTACGAGGGGAAACACCATATATTTT,CASSITRGNTIYF
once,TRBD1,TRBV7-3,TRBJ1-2,TGTGCCAGCAGCTTAGCCGGGGGGACAGGGTCTAACTATGGCTACACCTTC,CASSLAGGTGSNYGYTF
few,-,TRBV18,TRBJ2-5,TGTGCCAGCTCACCACCGGGTTTGGGGACCCAGTACTTC,CASSPPGLGTQYF
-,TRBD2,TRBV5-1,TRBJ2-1,TGCGCCAGCAGCTTGGGGAGCGGGAGGGCCAATGAGCAGTTCTTC,CASSLGSGRANEQFF
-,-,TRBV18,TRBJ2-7,TGTGCCAGCTCACCGACAGTCCCCTCCTACGAGCAGTACTTC,CASSPTVPSYEQYF
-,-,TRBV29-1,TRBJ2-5,TGCAGCGTTGGCGGGACTCGCGAGACCCAGTACTTC,CSVGGTRETQYF
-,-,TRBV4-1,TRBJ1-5,TGCGCCAGCAGCCAAGTGGGGGGGATTGGCAATCAGCCCCAGCATTTT,CASSQVGGIGNQPQHF
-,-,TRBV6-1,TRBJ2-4,TGTGCCAGCAGGAACAGGAGTCTAGCCAAAAACATTCAGTACTTC,CASRNRSLAKNIQYF
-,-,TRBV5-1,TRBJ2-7,TGCGCCAGCCACGAAGGGGGTTGGGACGAGCAGTACTTC,CASHEGGWDEQYF
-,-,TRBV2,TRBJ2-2,TGTGCCAGCAGTGTCCAGGGTGACACCGGGGAGCTGTTTTTT,CASSVQGDTGELFF